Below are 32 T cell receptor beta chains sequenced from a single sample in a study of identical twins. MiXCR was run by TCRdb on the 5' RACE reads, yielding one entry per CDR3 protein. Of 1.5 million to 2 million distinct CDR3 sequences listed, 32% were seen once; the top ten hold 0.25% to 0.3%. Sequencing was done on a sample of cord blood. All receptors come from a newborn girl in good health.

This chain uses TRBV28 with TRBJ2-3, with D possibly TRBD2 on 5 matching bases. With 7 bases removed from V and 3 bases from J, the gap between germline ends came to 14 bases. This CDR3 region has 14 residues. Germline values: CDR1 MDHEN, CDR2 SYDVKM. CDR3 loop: CASTLEEETDTQYF. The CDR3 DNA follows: TGTGCCAGCACCCTGGAGGAGGAGACAGATACGCAGTATTTT.

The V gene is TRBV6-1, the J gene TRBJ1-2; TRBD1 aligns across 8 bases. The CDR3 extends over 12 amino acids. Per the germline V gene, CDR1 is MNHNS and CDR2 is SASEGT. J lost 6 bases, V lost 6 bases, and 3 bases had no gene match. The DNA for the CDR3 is TGTGCCAGCAGGGTGGACAGGGATGGCTACACCTTC. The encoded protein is CASRVDRDGYTF.

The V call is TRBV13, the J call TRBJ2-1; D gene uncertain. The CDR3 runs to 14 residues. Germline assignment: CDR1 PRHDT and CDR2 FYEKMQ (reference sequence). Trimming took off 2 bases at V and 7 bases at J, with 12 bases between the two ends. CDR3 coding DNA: TGTGCCAGCAGCTTAACGGGCTACCGGAATGAGCAGTTCTTC. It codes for CASSLTGYRNEQFF.

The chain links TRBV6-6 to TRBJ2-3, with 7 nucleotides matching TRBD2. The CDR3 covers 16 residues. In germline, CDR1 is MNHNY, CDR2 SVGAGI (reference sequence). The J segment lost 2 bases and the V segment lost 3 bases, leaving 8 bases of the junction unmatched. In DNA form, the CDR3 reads TGTGCCAGCAGTTATCCAGCGGGGAGTTACACAGATACGCAGTATTTT. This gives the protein CASSYPAGSYTDTQYF.

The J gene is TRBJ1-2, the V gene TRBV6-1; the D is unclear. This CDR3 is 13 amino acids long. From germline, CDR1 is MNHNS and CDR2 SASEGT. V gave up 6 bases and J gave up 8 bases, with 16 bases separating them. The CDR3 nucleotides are TGTGCCAGCAGCGACACGGCAGGTCGAGGCTACACCTTC. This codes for CASSDTAGRGYTF.

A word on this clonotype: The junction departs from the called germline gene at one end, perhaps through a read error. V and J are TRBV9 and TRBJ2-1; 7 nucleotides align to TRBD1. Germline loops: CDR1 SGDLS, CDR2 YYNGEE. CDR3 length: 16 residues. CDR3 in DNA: TGTGCCAGCACCAGAGGGGGCACCCTACGCGACAATAAGCAGTTCTTC. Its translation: CASTRGGTLRDNKQFF.

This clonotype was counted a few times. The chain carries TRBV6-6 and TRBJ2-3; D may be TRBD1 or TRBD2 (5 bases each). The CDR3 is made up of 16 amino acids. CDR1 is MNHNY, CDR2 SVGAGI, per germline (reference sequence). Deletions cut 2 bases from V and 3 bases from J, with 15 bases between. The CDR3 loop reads CASSYTRDPGTDTQYF. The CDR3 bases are TGTGCCAGCAGTTACACCCGGGACCCAGGGACAGATACGCAGTATTTT.

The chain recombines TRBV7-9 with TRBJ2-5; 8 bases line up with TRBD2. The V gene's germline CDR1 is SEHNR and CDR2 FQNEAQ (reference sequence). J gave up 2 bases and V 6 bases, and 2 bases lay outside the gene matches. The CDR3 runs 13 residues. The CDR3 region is CASRRLAQETQYF. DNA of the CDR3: TGTGCCAGCAGAAGACTAGCGCAAGAGACCCAGTACTTC.

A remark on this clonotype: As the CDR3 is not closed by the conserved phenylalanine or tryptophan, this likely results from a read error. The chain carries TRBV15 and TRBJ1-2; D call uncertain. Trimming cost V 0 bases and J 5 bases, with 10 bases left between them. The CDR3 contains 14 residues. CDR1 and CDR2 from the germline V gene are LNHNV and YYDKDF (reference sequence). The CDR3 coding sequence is TGTGCCACCAGCAGAGATGTGGGGTGGTATGGCTACACCATC. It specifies CATSRDVGWYGYTI.

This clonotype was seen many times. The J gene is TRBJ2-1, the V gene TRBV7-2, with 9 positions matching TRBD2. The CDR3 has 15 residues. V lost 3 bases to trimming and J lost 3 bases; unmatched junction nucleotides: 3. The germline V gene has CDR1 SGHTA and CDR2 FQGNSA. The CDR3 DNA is TGTGCCAGCAGCTTGTGGCGGGGGGGCTACAATGAGCAGTTCTTC. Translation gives CASSLWRGGYNEQFF. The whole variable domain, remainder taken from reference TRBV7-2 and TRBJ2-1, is GAGVSQSPSNKVTEKGKDVELRCDPISGHTALYWYRQSLGQGLEFLIYFQGNSAPDKSGLPSDRFSAERTGGSVSTLTIQRTQQEDSAVYLCASSLWRGGYNEQFFGPGTRLTVL.

The DNA for the CDR3 is TGTGCCAGCAGCCCGATACGCGGTCTTAGGCCAGATACGCAGTATTTT. This translates into CASSPIRGLRPDTQYF. The rearrangement links TRBV11-2 to TRBJ2-3, with D unclear. CDR3 length: 16 residues. V lost 5 bases and J lost 4, with 19 bases in between. Germline lookup yields CDR1 SGHAT and CDR2 FQNNGV.

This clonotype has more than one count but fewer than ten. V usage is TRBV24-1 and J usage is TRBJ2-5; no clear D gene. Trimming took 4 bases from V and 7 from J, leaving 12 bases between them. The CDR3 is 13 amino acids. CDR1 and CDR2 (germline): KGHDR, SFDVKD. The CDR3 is CATSENQWATQYF. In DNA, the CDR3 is TGTGCCACCAGTGAAAACCAATGGGCGACCCAGTACTTC.

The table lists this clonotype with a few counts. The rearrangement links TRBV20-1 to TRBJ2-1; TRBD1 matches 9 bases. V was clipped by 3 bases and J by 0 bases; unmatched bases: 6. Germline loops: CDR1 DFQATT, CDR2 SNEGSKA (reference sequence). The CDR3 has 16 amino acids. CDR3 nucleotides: TGCAGTGCTAGGAGCCAGACAGGGGGCTCCTACAATGAGCAGTTCTTC. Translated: CSARSQTGGSYNEQFF.

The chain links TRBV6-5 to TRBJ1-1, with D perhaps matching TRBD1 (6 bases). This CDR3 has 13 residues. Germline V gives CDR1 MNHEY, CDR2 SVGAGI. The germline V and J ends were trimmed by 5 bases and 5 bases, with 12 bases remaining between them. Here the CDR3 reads CASSKRGGTEAFF. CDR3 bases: TGTGCCAGCAGTAAGAGGGGGGGGACTGAAGCTTTCTTT.

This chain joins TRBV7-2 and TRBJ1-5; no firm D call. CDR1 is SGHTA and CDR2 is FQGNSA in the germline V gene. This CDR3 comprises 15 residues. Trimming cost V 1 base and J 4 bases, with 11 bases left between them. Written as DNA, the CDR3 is TGTGCCAGCAGCTTAGGTCGGGCAGCTAATCAGCCCCAGCATTTT. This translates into CASSLGRAANQPQHF.

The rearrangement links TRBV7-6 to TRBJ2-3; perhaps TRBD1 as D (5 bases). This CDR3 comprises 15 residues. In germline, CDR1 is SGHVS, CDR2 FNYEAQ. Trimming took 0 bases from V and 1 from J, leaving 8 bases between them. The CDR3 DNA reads TGTGCCAGCAGCTTAGCACAGGCCGGCACAGATACGCAGTATTTT. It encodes CASSLAQAGTDTQYF. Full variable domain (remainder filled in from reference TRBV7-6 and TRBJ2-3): GAGVSQSPRYKVTKRGQDVALRCDPISGHVSLYWYRQALGQGPEFLTYFNYEAQQDKSGLPNDRFSAERPEGSISTLTIQRTEQRDSAMYRCASSLAQAGTDTQYFGPGTRLTVL.

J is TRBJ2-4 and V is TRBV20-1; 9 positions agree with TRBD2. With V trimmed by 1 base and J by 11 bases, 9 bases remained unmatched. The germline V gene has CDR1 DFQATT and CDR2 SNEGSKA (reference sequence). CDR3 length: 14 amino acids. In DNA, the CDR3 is TGCAGTGCTAGAGTTAGCGGGGGATTCAGCGTTCAGTACTTC. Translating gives CSARVSGGFSVQYF.

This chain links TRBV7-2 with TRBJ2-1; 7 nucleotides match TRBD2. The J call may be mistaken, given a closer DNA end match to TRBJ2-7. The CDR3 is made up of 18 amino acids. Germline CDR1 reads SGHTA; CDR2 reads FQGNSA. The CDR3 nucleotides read TGTGCCAGCAGCTTAGTTTCCGGACTAGTTCGCTCCTACAATGAGCAGTACTTC. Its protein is CASSLVSGLVRSYNEQYF.

CDR3 region: CAIRWTSGSGELFF. The CDR3 DNA reads as TGTGCCATCAGGTGGACTAGCGGGAGTGGGGAGCTGTTTTTT. The J gene is TRBJ2-2, the V gene TRBV10-3; 13 bases are a match to TRBD2. The V gene's germline CDR1 is ENHRY and CDR2 SYGVKD. This CDR3 comprises 14 residues. With V trimmed by 6 bases and J by 8 bases, 3 bases remained unmatched.

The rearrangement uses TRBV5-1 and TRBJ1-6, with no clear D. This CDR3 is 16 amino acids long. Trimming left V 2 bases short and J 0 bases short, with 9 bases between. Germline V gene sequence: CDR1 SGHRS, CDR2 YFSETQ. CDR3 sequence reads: CASSFRESSYNSPLHF. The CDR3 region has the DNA TGCGCCAGCAGCTTCCGGGAGAGCTCCTATAATTCACCCCTCCACTTT.

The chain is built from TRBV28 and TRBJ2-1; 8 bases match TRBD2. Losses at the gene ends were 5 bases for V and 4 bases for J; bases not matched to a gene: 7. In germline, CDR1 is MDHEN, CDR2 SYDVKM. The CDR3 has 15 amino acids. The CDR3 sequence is CASSRGLGGYNEQFF. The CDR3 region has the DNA TGTGCCAGCAGTCGGGGACTAGGGGGTTACAATGAGCAGTTCTTC.

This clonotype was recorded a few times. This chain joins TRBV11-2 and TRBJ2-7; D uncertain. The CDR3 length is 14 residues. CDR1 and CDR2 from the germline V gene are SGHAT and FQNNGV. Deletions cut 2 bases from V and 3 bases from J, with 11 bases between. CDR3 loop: CASSLIRRNYEQYF. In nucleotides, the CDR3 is TGTGCCAGCAGCTTAATACGCAGGAACTACGAGCAGTACTTC. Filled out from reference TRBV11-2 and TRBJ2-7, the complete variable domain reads EAGVAQSPRYKIIEKRQSVAFWCNPISGHATLYWYQQILGQGPKLLIQFQNNGVVDDSQLPKDRFSAERLKGVDSTLKIQPAKLEDSAVYLCASSLIRRNYEQYFGPGTRLTVT.

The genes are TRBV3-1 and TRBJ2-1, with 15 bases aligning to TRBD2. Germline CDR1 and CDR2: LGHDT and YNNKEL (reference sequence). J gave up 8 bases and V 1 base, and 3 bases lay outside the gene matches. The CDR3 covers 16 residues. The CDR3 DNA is TGTGCCAGCAGCCAAGGAGGACTAGCGGGAGGGCATGAGCAGTTCTTC. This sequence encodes CASSQGGLAGGHEQFF.

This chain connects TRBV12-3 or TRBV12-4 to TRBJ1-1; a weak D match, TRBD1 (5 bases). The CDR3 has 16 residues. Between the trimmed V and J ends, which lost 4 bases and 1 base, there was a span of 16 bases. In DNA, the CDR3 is TGTGCCAGCAGTTCCTCCTTGAACAGGCAGAACACTGAAGCTTTCTTT. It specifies CASSSSLNRQNTEAFF.

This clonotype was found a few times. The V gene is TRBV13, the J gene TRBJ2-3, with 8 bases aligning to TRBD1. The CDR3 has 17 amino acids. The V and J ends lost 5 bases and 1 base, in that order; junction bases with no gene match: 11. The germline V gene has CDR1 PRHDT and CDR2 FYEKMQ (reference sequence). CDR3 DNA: TGTGCCAGCAGCCCAGATTGGGGACAGGTGGGCACAGATACGCAGTATTTT. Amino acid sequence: CASSPDWGQVGTDTQYF.

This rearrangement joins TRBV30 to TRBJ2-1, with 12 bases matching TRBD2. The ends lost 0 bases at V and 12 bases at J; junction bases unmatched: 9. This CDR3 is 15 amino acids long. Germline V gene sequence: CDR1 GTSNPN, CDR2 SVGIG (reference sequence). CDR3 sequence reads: CAWSVSSGGAVGQFF. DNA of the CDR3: TGTGCCTGGAGTGTTTCTAGCGGGGGGGCCGTGGGGCAGTTCTTC.

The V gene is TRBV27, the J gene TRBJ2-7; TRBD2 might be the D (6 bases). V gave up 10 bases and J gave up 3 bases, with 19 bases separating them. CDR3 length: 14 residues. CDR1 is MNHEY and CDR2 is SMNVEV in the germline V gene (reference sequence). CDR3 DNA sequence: TGTGCCACCGAAACCGGGAGCCCCTACTACGAGCAGTACTTC. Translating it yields CATETGSPYYEQYF.

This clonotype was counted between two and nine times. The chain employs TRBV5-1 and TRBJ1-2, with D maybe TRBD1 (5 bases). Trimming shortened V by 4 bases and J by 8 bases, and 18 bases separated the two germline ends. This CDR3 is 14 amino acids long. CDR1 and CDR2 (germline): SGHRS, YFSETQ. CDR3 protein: CASSMDTTKVGYTF. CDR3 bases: TGCGCCAGCAGCATGGACACGACGAAGGTGGGCTACACCTTC.

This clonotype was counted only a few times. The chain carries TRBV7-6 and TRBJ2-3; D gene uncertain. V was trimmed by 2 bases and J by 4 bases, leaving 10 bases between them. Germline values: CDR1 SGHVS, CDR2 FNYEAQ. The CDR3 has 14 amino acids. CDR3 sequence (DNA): TGTGCCAGCAGCTTAAGCTACGCGGCAGATACGCAGTATTTT. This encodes CASSLSYAADTQYF.

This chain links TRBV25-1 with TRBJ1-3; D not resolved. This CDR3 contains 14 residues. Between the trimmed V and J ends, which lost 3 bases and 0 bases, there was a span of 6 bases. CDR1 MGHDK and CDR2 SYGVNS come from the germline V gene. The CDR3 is CASSDTFSGNTIYF. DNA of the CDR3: TGTGCCAGCAGTGACACGTTCTCTGGAAACACCATATATTTT.

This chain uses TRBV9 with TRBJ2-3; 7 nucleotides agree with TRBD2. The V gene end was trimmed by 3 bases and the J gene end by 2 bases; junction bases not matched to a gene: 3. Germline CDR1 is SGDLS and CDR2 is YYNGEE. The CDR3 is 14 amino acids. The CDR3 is CASSAGGFTDTQYF. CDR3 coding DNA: TGTGCCAGCAGCGCGGGGGGATTCACAGATACGCAGTATTTT.

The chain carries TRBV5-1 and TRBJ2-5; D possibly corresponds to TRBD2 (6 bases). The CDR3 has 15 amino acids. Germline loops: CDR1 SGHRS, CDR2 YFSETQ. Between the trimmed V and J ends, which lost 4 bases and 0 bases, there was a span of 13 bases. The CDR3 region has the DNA TGCGCCAGCAGCGCGGGACGGAAGTACCAAGAGACCCAGTACTTC. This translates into CASSAGRKYQETQYF.